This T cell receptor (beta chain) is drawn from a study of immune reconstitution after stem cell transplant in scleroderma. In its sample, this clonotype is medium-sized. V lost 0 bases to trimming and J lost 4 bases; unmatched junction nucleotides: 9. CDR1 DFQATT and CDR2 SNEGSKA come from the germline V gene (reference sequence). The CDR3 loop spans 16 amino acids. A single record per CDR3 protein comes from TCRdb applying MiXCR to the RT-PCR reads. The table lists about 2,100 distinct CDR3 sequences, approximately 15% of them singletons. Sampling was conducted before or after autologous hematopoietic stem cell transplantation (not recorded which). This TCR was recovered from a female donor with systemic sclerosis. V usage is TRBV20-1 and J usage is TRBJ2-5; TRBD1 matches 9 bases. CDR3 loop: CSARDWGQGAGETQYF. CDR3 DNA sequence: TGCAGTGCTAGAGATTGGGGACAGGGCGCGGGAGAGACCCAGTACTTC.